Below, 2 T cell receptor beta chains from the same sample are listed, as sequenced in a study of blood T cell repertoires in COVID-19. Data came from immunoSEQ multiplex PCR; TCRdb stores just in-frame clones and leaves some out. Of roughly 270,000 clones detected, roughly four fifths appear once; the ten largest clones hold about 5%. Sequenced material: PBMCs or T cells enriched from blood (not recorded which). All receptors derive from a man in his forties who had been exposed to COVID-19.

In nucleotides, the CDR3 is TGTGCCAGCAGTAGCCTGATGAACACTGAAGCTTTCTTT. Its protein is CASSSLMNTEAFF. The chain recombines TRBV14 with TRBJ1-1; no definite D call. The V end lost 6 bases, the J end lost 0 bases, and 8 bases lay between the germline ends. Germline CDR1 SGHDN, CDR2 FVKESK. The CDR3 sequence is 13 residues long.

The chain combines TRBV25-1 with TRBJ2-5; maybe TRBD1 (5 bases). Germline CDR1 is MGHDK and CDR2 is SYGVNS. The CDR3 contains 16 residues. Trimming took off 2 bases at V and 5 bases at J, with 18 bases between the two ends. The CDR3: CASSEGSLAGPETQYF. The CDR3 bases are TGTGCCAGCAGTGAAGGCTCCTTGGCAGGGCCGGAGACCCAGTACTTC.